The 10 T cell receptor beta chains listed next were all sequenced from one sample in a study of T cells in women clearing cervical HPV infection. Clones were read by immunoSEQ multiplex PCR, and TCRdb kept only the in-frame ones, dropping some. The sample's table shows some 31,000 clones. The source material was blood buffy coat. The receptors shown here come from a woman between 18 and 70 years old with a cervical HPV16 infection that either progressed to CIN3+ or cleared (not recorded which).

As for this clone: With the read ending 3 residues before the CDR3 end, the germline J gene is used to fill in that end. V gene TRBV20-1 combines with J gene TRBJ1-1; weak D call: TRBD1 (6 bases). The V gene lost 2 bases and the J gene lost 1 base, with 17 bases spanning the gap. CDR1 DFQATT and CDR2 SNEGSKA come from the germline V gene (reference sequence). The CDR3 length is 16 residues. CDR3 DNA, as far as it was read: TGCAGTGCTAGACCCACTCGGGGGGCCCCGAACACTGAA. This gives the protein CSARPTRGAPNTE. The entire CDR3 is CSARPTRGAPNTEAFF.

About this clone itself: The read terminates 3 residues ahead of where the CDR3 ends, so the germline J gene completes it. The V gene is TRBV7-3, the J gene TRBJ2-1; 7 positions agree with TRBD2. The CDR3 totals 16 residues. Germline-derived CDR1 and CDR2 are SGHTA and FQGTGA. J was trimmed by 1 base and V by 3 bases; bases with no gene match: 6. The CDR3 loop is CASSFIAGQSYNEQFF. The CDR3 bases that were read are TGTGCCAGCAGCTTTATAGCGGGTCAATCCTACAATGAG. The full variable domain, completed using reference TRBV7-3 and TRBJ2-1, is GAGVSQTPSNKVTEKGKYVELRCDPISGHTALYWYRQSLGQGPEFLIYFQGTGAADDSGLPNDRFFAVRPEGSVSTLKIQRTERGDSAVYLCASSFIAGQSYNEQFFGPGTRLTVL.

With respect to this clone: The missing CDR3 end, 3 residues past where the read stops, is filled in from the germline J gene. The gene calls are TRBV7-9 and TRBJ2-2; 9 bases agree with TRBD1. CDR3 length equals 14 residues. Germline lookup yields CDR1 SEHNR and CDR2 FQNEAQ (reference sequence). Here the CDR3 reads CASSPDRGGEKLFF. CDR3 bases read: TGTGCCAGCAGCCCGGACAGGGGAGGTGAAAAG.

Details on this clone: Coverage ceases 3 residues before the CDR3 finishes, and the germline J gene fills in the end. The chain recombines TRBV6-1 with TRBJ2-7; D not certain. In germline, CDR1 is MNHNS, CDR2 SASEGT. V was clipped by 3 bases and J by 3 bases, with 3 bases between them. The CDR3 loop spans 11 amino acids. The sequenced part of the CDR3 DNA is TGTGCCAGCAGTGACTACTACGAG. It codes for CASSDYYE. In full, the CDR3 reads CASSDYYEQYF.

About this clone itself: The read ends 3 residues early relative to the CDR3; the germline J gene fills the gap. This chain uses TRBV30 with TRBJ1-1; 10 nucleotides align to TRBD1. This CDR3 has 14 residues. Germline V gene data show CDR1 as GTSNPN and CDR2 as SVGIG (reference sequence). The V and J ends lost 8 bases and 0 bases, in that order; junction bases with no gene match: 6. The CDR3 loop is CALRTGGMNTEAFF. The part of the CDR3 DNA that was read is TGTGCCCTACGGACAGGGGGGATGAACACTGAA.

The covered CDR3 bases are TGCAGTGCTAGAGGAGCGGGAGGCGGCACAGATACG. This translates into CSARGAGGGTDT. The full CDR3 protein is CSARGAGGGTDTQYF. The rearrangement joins TRBV20-1 to TRBJ2-3, with TRBD2 identical over 9 bases. Coverage ceases 3 residues before the CDR3 finishes, and the germline J gene fills in the end. This CDR3 contains 15 residues. The trim removed 1 base at V and 1 base at J, leaving 3 bases unmatched. CDR1 and CDR2 from the germline V gene are DFQATT and SNEGSKA (reference sequence).

Comments on this clone: The read finishes 3 residues shy of the CDR3 end, and the germline J gene is used to complete it. The genes are TRBV29-1 and TRBJ2-3; no clear D gene. Trimming pared 3 bases from V and 2 bases from J, leaving 9 bases between. Germline lookup yields CDR1 SQVTM and CDR2 ANQGSEA. The CDR3 covers 13 residues. The CDR3 loop is CSVDQRYTDTQYF. The CDR3 bases that were read are TGCAGCGTTGATCAGAGATACACAGATACG.

Comment on this clone: This CDR3 is also generated by other DNA sequences in the sample. CDR3 protein: CASSTRDSTYDYTF. The CDR3 bases that were read are TGTGCCAGCAGCACGAGGGACAGTACCTACGAC. The chain has TRBV7-9 and TRBJ1-2; TRBD1 matches 7 bases. The missing CDR3 end, 3 residues past where the read stops, is filled in from the germline J gene. This CDR3 region has 14 residues. Germline-derived CDR1 and CDR2 are SEHNR and FQNEAQ (reference sequence).

Comments on this clone: The read terminates 3 residues ahead of where the CDR3 ends, so the germline J gene completes it. The V call is TRBV28, the J call TRBJ1-2; D is undetermined. V was pared by 1 base and J by 5 bases, with 5 bases between. The CDR3 is 12 residues long. The germline CDR1 and CDR2 sequences are MDHEN and SYDVKM. The CDR3 spells CASSLSRYGYTF. CDR3 DNA (partial): TGTGCCAGCAGTTTATCTCGTTATGGC.

On this clone itself: The sequence runs out 3 residues before the end of the CDR3; the remainder is reconstructed from the germline J gene. This chain links TRBV30 with TRBJ1-2; the D gene is possibly TRBD1 (5 bases). Germline V gene sequence: CDR1 GTSNPN, CDR2 SVGIG (reference sequence). CDR3 length: 15 amino acids. The V end was cut by 5 bases, the J end by 0 bases, with 16 bases between. CDR3 protein: CAWDLMGGSNYGYTF. Incomplete CDR3 DNA: TGTGCCTGGGACCTCATGGGGGGGTCTAACTATGGC. The full variable domain, with the rest looked up from reference TRBV30 and TRBJ1-2, is SQTIHQWPATLVQPVGSPLSLECTVEGTSNPNLYWYRQAAGRGLQLLFYSVGIGQISSEVPQNLSASRPQDRQFILSSKKLLLSDSGFYLCAWDLMGGSNYGYTFGSGTRLTVV.